This T cell receptor (beta chain) was sequenced in a study of OX40 agonist ivuxolimab in advanced cancers. Method: immunoSEQ multiplex PCR; TCRdb's copy keeps in-frame clones and lacks some. This sample has roughly 58,000 clones; 84% occur once, and the top ten carry roughly 0.6%. This CDR3 is built from 18 residues. Germline loops: CDR1 SGHKS, CDR2 YYEKEE (reference sequence). V shed 4 bases and J shed 7 bases, with 24 bases lying between them. The sample consisted of CD4+ or CD8+ T cells sorted from blood, taken in a trial of the OX40 agonist ivuxolimab. The chain links TRBV5-5 to TRBJ1-6; D ambiguous. The sequence came from an adult with an advanced solid tumor such as melanoma, head and neck, liver or kidney cancer. This CDR3 is CASSPSTFNRGVNSPLHF. The CDR3 nucleotides read TGTGCCAGCAGCCCCAGCACTTTTAATAGAGGCGTAAATTCACCCCTCCACTTT.